A single sample gave rise to the 30 T cell receptor beta chains below, sequenced in a study of spatial heterogeneity in lung cancer. TCRdb used MiXCR to reprocess the 5' RACE reads, holding one entry per CDR3 protein. The data show 110,000 or so distinct CDR3 sequences, about 10% seen once. This sample's time point: blood at routine non-recurrence follow-up after resection. The specimen comprised PBMCs, sampled at follow-up. The source is a female donor with early-stage non-small cell lung cancer.

This clonotype was detected only a few times. The gene calls are TRBV11-2 and TRBJ2-7; the D gene is possibly TRBD2 (5 bases). This CDR3 spans 14 amino acids. Germline CDR1 is SGHAT and CDR2 is FQNNGV. V gave up 1 base and J gave up 2 bases, with 9 bases separating them. CDR3 bases: TGTGCCAGCAGCTTAGGGTTCGGGACCTACGAGCAGTACGTC. Its protein product is CASSLGFGTYEQYV.

The chain employs TRBV25-1 and TRBJ1-1; D perhaps matches TRBD1 (5 bases). V lost 4 bases and J lost 7, with 16 bases in between. The CDR3 runs to 14 residues. Germline assignment: CDR1 MGHDK and CDR2 SYGVNS. CDR3 sequence reads: CASSVGTAAHEAFF. DNA for the CDR3: TGTGCCAGCAGTGTAGGGACGGCGGCCCATGAAGCTTTCTTT.

The chain employs TRBV2 and TRBJ1-1; D call uncertain. The ends were cut back, 4 bases at V and 5 bases at J, with 11 bases in the middle. This CDR3 is built from 13 residues. Germline loops: CDR1 SNHLY, CDR2 FYNNEI. DNA for the CDR3: TGTGCCAGCAGTGTAAATCATGGGACTGAAGCTTTCTTT. Translation: CASSVNHGTEAFF.

This chain uses TRBV20-1 with TRBJ2-3, with 13 bases identical to TRBD2. Germline loops: CDR1 DFQATT, CDR2 SNEGSKA (reference sequence). The CDR3 sequence is 20 residues long. With V trimmed by 6 bases and J by 2 bases, 20 bases remained unmatched. The CDR3 sequence: CSALRALAGGSLAFTDTQYF. The CDR3 DNA follows: TGCAGTGCCCTACGGGCACTAGCGGGAGGGTCCCTTGCTTTCACAGATACGCAGTATTTT.

This clonotype occurred a few times. The chain has TRBV11-2 and TRBJ1-3, with D possibly matching TRBD1 (5 bases). V was clipped by 4 bases and J by 0 bases, with 7 bases between them. The CDR3 has 14 residues. The germline gives CDR1 SGHAT, CDR2 FQNNGV. CDR3 residues: CASSSGTSGNTIYF. The CDR3 bases are TGTGCCAGCAGCTCCGGGACCTCTGGAAACACCATATATTTT.

This clonotype has only a few counts. The chain employs TRBV30 and TRBJ2-3; 7 bases fit TRBD1. Germline loops: CDR1 GTSNPN, CDR2 SVGIG (reference sequence). The junction had 5 bases not matched to a gene; V was cut back by 3 bases and J by 2 bases. The length of the CDR3 is 14 residues. The CDR3 region has the DNA TGTGCCTGGAGCCTGGGACAGTACACAGATACGCAGTATTTT. As protein: CAWSLGQYTDTQYF.

This clonotype was detected many times. The chain combines TRBV29-1 with TRBJ2-3; 7 bases are shared with TRBD1. Germline CDR1 SQVTM, CDR2 ANQGSEA. V lost 7 bases, J lost 0 bases, and 7 bases stayed unmatched. The CDR3 has 14 amino acids. CDR3 amino acids: CSGGTVLSTDTQYF. The DNA for the CDR3 is TGCAGCGGGGGGACAGTCCTTAGCACAGATACGCAGTATTTT.

The rearrangement links TRBV2 to TRBJ2-2; D remains ambiguous. CDR1 is SNHLY, CDR2 FYNNEI, per germline. The ends were cut back, 8 bases at V and 4 bases at J, with 11 bases in the middle. The CDR3 spans 13 residues. DNA of the CDR3: TGTGCCAGCGGTATGAGGTCCACCGGGGAGCTGTTTTTT. Amino acid sequence: CASGMRSTGELFF.

The table lists this clonotype with a few counts. V usage is TRBV19 and J usage is TRBJ2-2; 9 bases line up with TRBD1. CDR3 length equals 17 residues. Trimming cost V 7 bases and J 0 bases; bases outside gene matches: 9. CDR1 and CDR2 from the germline V gene are LNHDA and SQIVND (reference sequence). The CDR3: CASTPGQGPTNTGELFF. In DNA, the CDR3 is TGTGCCAGTACCCCAGGACAGGGGCCAACGAACACCGGGGAGCTGTTTTTT.

This clonotype was detected only a few times. The chain carries TRBV4-3 and TRBJ1-1; no reliable D call. The CDR3 covers 13 residues. From germline, CDR1 is LGHNA and CDR2 YSLEER. With 1 base removed from V and 9 bases from J, the gap between germline ends came to 12 bases. In nucleotides, the CDR3 is TGCGCCAGCAGCCAAGGACTTCCGGGGAAAGCTTTCTTT. It specifies CASSQGLPGKAFF.

This clonotype was picked up a small number of times. V gene TRBV18 combines with J gene TRBJ1-1, with a possible D match to TRBD1 (5 bases). There are 16 residues in the CDR3. Trimming took 3 bases from V and 0 from J, leaving 14 bases between them. Germline CDR1 reads KGHSH; CDR2 reads LQKENI. CDR3 residues: CASSPTTSRVNTEAFF. The CDR3 region has the DNA TGTGCCAGCTCACCCACAACTTCCAGGGTGAACACTGAAGCTTTCTTT.

This clonotype has a count of ten or more. V and J are TRBV11-2 and TRBJ2-3, with 8 positions matching TRBD2. J was trimmed by 6 bases and V by 11 bases; bases with no gene match: 13. Per the germline V gene, CDR1 is SGHAT and CDR2 is FQNNGV. CDR3 size: 14 residues. The CDR3 here is CAARAGEIRDTQYF. The DNA of the CDR3 is TGTGCCGCTAGAGCGGGGGAAATCAGGGATACGCAGTATTTT.

V usage is TRBV7-9 and J usage is TRBJ2-4; D is unresolved. Germline CDR1 and CDR2: SEHNR and FQNEAQ (reference sequence). The CDR3 consists of 13 residues. Trimming cost V 7 bases and J 7 bases, with 14 bases left between them. The CDR3 DNA is TGTGCCAGCACCCCCTCCCCGGAGAACATTCAGTACTTC. It translates to CASTPSPENIQYF.

In this sample, this clonotype turned up a few times. J is TRBJ2-7 and V is TRBV24-1; 9 bases are a match to TRBD1. The length of the CDR3 is 14 residues. Germline V gene lookup returns CDR1 KGHDR and CDR2 SFDVKD. The V gene end was trimmed by 4 bases and the J gene end by 6 bases; junction bases not matched to a gene: 6. The CDR3 region has the DNA TGTGCCACCAGTGAGGCGGGACAGGGTCTCGAGCAGTACTTC. It is translated as CATSEAGQGLEQYF.

This clonotype occurred a few times. The chain employs TRBV9 and TRBJ2-1, with D tentatively TRBD2 (6 bases). V shed 5 bases and J shed 2 bases, with 11 bases lying between them. CDR1 is SGDLS, CDR2 YYNGEE, per germline. This CDR3 has 14 residues. As DNA, the CDR3 is TGTGCCAGCAGTAGCGGTAATACCTACAATGAGCAGTTCTTC. It is translated as CASSSGNTYNEQFF.

This clonotype has at least ten counts. The rearrangement uses TRBV10-1 and TRBJ2-3; D may be TRBD1 (5 bases). With 6 bases removed from V and 0 bases from J, the gap between germline ends came to 10 bases. From germline, CDR1 is WNHNN and CDR2 SYGVQD (reference sequence). CDR3 length equals 14 residues. The CDR3 DNA is TGCGCCAGCAGCCGCGACAGTAGCACAGATACGCAGTATTTT. Its protein product is CASSRDSSTDTQYF.

This clonotype was detected ten times or more. The V call is TRBV29-1, the J call TRBJ1-1, with 10 nucleotides matching TRBD1. The V and J ends lost 7 bases and 3 bases, in that order; junction bases with no gene match: 5. The CDR3 is 13 amino acids. The germline V gene encodes CDR1 SQVTM and CDR2 ANQGSEA. The CDR3 is CSAGQGEDTEAFF. The CDR3 DNA follows: TGCAGCGCCGGACAGGGGGAAGACACTGAAGCTTTCTTT.

This clonotype was found many times. The rearrangement joins TRBV4-2 to TRBJ2-3, with 7 bases lining up with TRBD1. CDR1 is LGHNA, CDR2 YNFKEQ, per germline. The junction had 9 bases not matched to a gene; V was cut back by 5 bases and J by 1 base. The CDR3 runs 16 residues. CDR3 loop: CASSSDRARRTDTQYF. The CDR3 DNA sequence: TGTGCCAGCAGCTCCGACAGGGCGAGGCGCACAGATACGCAGTATTTT.

This clonotype was detected only a few times. The J gene is TRBJ2-7, the V gene TRBV6-6, with TRBD1 as a possible D gene (5 bases). Germline CDR1 and CDR2: MNHNY and SVGAGI (reference sequence). V was trimmed by 6 bases and J by 3 bases, leaving 15 bases between them. This CDR3 is 14 amino acids long. Here the CDR3 DNA reads TGTGCCAGCAGGAACCAGGGTCTTAGCTACGAGCAGTACTTC. It is translated as CASRNQGLSYEQYF.

This clonotype was detected many times. J is TRBJ2-7 and V is TRBV29-1, with 9 bases lining up with TRBD1. The CDR3 consists of 14 residues. V lost 7 bases and J lost 5; bases outside the gene matches: 12. Germline lookup yields CDR1 SQVTM and CDR2 ANQGSEA. In nucleotides, the CDR3 is TGCAGCGCCTGGGGGGGGACAGGGACCAACGAGCAGTACTTC. It specifies CSAWGGTGTNEQYF.

This clonotype has a count of ten or more. J is TRBJ2-3 and V is TRBV3-1; no clear D. V was shortened by 1 base and J by 6 bases, with 5 bases between the two germline ends. Per germline, CDR1 LGHDT and CDR2 YNNKEL (reference sequence). The length of the CDR3 is 12 residues. Here the CDR3 DNA reads TGTGCCAGCAGCCAAGTACCGGATACGCAGTATTTT. It translates to CASSQVPDTQYF.

V is TRBV20-1 and J is TRBJ2-1; 8 nucleotides line up with TRBD2. V lost 5 bases, J lost 2 bases, and 5 bases stayed unmatched. Germline CDR1 and CDR2: DFQATT and SNEGSKA (reference sequence). This CDR3 region has 14 residues. The CDR3 spells CSALSGATYNEQFF. The CDR3 nucleotides read TGCAGTGCTCTTAGCGGGGCCACCTACAATGAGCAGTTCTTC.

This clonotype was seen ten or more times. The J gene is TRBJ2-5, the V gene TRBV12-3 or TRBV12-4, with TRBD2 identical over 10 bases. The J segment lost 2 bases and the V segment lost 10 bases, leaving 4 bases of the junction unmatched. The length of the CDR3 is 13 residues. Written as DNA, the CDR3 is TGTGCCATCAGGACTAGCGGACAAGAGACCCAGTACTTC. It translates to CAIRTSGQETQYF.

V gene TRBV4-2 combines with J gene TRBJ2-2, with 9 bases aligning to TRBD2. The J segment lost 5 bases and the V segment lost 1 base, leaving 11 bases of the junction unmatched. Looked up from germline, CDR1 is LGHNA and CDR2 is YNFKEQ. The CDR3 spans 18 residues. The CDR3 nucleotides read TGTGCCAGCAGCCAAGTTGCGGGAGGGCCCGGGGGAACCGGGGAGCTGTTTTTT. This encodes CASSQVAGGPGGTGELFF.

Only a few counts were recorded for this clonotype. The rearrangement joins TRBV5-1 to TRBJ2-7, with D unclear. Germline V CDR1 and CDR2: SGHRS, YFSETQ. The CDR3 runs to 13 residues. The CDR3, as DNA: TGCGTCAGCAGCTTGTCTTGGGGCTACGAGCAGTACGTC. It is translated as CVSSLSWGYEQYV.

This clonotype appeared many times. The rearrangement links TRBV20-1 to TRBJ1-1; maybe TRBD1 (6 bases). CDR3 length: 12 amino acids. Per germline, CDR1 DFQATT and CDR2 SNEGSKA (reference sequence). Trimming shortened V by 7 bases and J by 1 base, and 10 bases separated the two germline ends. CDR3 residues: CSGAQGNTEAFF. In DNA form, the CDR3 reads TGCAGTGGAGCACAGGGGAACACTGAAGCTTTCTTT.

This clonotype appeared many times. J is TRBJ2-7 and V is TRBV7-3; possible D gene TRBD2, 6 bases. The length of the CDR3 is 15 residues. Germline assignment: CDR1 SGHTA and CDR2 FQGTGA. V lost 1 base and J 0 bases, leaving 10 bases between the germline ends. This chain's CDR3 is CASSLRAGSSYEQYF. The CDR3 DNA reads TGTGCCAGCAGCTTAAGGGCGGGGAGCTCCTACGAGCAGTACTTC.

The chain links TRBV7-2 to TRBJ2-7; 9 positions agree with TRBD1. This CDR3 comprises 17 residues. Germline trimming cut 5 bases from V and 6 bases from J; bases unmatched to any gene: 17. Germline V gives CDR1 SGHTA, CDR2 FQGNSA. CDR3 DNA: TGTGCCAGCAGCGCCCAGGGTCCCGGGACAGGGAGTGGCGAGCAGTACTTC. This encodes CASSAQGPGTGSGEQYF.

This clonotype has only a few counts. The chain uses TRBV29-1 and TRBJ1-1, with D maybe TRBD1 (5 bases). The V gene's germline CDR1 is SQVTM and CDR2 ANQGSEA. Trimming stripped 4 bases from V and 5 bases from J, with 20 bases between. The CDR3 is made up of 15 amino acids. The CDR3 bases are TGCAGCGTTGTGGGGGTTCATGGAAGGTGGACTGAAGCTTTCTTT. Protein product: CSVVGVHGRWTEAFF.

The chain recombines TRBV20-1 with TRBJ2-4, with D tentatively TRBD1 or TRBD2 (5 bases each). V was clipped by 3 bases and J by 0 bases, with 9 bases between them. The CDR3 loop spans 14 amino acids. Germline lookup yields CDR1 DFQATT and CDR2 SNEGSKA (reference sequence). CDR3 sequence reads: CSARGTGAKNIQYF. DNA of the CDR3: TGCAGTGCTAGGGGGACGGGAGCCAAAAACATTCAGTACTTC.